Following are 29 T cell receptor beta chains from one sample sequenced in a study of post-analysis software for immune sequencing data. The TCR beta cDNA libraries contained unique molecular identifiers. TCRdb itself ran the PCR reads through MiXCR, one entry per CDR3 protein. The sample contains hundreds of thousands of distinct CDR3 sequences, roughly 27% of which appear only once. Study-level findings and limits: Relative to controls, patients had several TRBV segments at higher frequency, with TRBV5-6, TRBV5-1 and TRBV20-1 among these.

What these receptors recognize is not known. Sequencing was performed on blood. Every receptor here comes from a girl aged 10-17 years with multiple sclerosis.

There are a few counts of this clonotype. The CDR3 DNA sequence: TGTGCCAGCAGTTCCGGGTGGGGGAGTTTTAGTTACGAGCAGTACTTC. It is translated as CASSSGWGSFSYEQYF. The rearrangement links TRBV27 to TRBJ2-7; either TRBD1 or TRBD2 may supply D (5 bases each). Trimming took off 4 bases at V and 4 bases at J, with 20 bases between the two ends. The germline gives CDR1 MNHEY, CDR2 SMNVEV (reference sequence). This CDR3 spans 16 amino acids.

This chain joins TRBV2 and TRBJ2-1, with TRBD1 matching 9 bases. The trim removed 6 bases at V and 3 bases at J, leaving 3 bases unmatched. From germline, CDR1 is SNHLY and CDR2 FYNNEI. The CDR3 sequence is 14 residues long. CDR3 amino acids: CASRTDRGYNEQFF. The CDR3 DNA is TGTGCCAGCAGGACGGACAGGGGCTACAATGAGCAGTTCTTC. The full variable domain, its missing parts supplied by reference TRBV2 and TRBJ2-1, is EPEVTQTPSHQVTQMGQEVILRCVPISNHLYFYWYRQILGQKVEFLVSFYNNEISEKSEIFDDQFSVERPDGSNFTLKIRSTKLEDSAMYFCASRTDRGYNEQFFGPGTRLTVL.

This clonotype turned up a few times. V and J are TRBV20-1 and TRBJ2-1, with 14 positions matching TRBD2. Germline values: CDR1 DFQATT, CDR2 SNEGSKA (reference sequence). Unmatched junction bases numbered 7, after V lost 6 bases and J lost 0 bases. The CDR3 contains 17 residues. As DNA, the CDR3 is TGCAGTGCGCCGGGACTAGCGGGAGCTAGCTCCTACAATGAGCAGTTCTTC. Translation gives CSAPGLAGASSYNEQFF.

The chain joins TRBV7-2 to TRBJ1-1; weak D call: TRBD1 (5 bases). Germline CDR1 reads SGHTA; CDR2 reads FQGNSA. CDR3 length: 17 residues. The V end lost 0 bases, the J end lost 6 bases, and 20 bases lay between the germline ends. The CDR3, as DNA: TGTGCCAGCAGCTTAGCTCCGATGGGACGCCGAGGGGCTGAAGCTTTCTTT. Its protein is CASSLAPMGRRGAEAFF.

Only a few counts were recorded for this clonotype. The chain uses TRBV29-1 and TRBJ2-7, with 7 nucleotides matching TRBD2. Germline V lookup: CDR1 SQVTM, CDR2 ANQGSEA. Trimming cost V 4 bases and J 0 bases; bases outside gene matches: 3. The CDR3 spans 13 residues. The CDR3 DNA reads TGCAGCGTTGTGCCTAGCGGCTCCTACGAGCAGTACTTC. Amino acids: CSVVPSGSYEQYF.

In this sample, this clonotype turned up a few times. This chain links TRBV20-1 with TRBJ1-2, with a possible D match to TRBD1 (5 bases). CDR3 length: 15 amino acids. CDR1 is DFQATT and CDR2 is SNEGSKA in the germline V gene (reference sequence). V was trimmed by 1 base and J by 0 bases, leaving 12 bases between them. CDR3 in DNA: TGCAGTGCTAGAGGGGTCTTACAGGCTAACTATGGCTACACCTTC. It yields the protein CSARGVLQANYGYTF.

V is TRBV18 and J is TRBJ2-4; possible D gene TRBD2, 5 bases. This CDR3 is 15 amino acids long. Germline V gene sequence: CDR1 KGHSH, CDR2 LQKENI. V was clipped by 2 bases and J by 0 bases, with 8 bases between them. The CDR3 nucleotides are TGTGCCAGCTCACCATCGGGGATAGCCAAAAACATTCAGTACTTC. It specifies CASSPSGIAKNIQYF.

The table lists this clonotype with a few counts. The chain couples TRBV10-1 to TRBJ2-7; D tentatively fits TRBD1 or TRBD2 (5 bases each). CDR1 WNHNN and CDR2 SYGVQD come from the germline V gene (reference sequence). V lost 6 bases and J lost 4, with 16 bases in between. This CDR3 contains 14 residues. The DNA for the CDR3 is TGCGCCAGCAGCGCCGGGACGGAGGTGTACGAGCAGTACTTC. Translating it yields CASSAGTEVYEQYF.

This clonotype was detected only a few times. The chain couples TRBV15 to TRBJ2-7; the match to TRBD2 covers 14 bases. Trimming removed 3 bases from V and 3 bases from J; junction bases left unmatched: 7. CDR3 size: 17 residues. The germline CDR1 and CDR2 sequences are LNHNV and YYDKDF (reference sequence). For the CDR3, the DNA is TGTGCCACCAGCAGTGACGTCGGGACTAGCGGGAGCTACGAGCAGTACTTC. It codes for CATSSDVGTSGSYEQYF.

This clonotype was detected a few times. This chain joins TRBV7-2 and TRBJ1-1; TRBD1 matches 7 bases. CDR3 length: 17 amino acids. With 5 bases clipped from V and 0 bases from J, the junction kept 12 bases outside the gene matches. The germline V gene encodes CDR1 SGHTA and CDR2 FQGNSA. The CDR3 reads CASSPRGLGLMNTEAFF. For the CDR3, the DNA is TGTGCCAGCAGCCCGAGGGGGCTCGGGCTAATGAACACTGAAGCTTTCTTT.

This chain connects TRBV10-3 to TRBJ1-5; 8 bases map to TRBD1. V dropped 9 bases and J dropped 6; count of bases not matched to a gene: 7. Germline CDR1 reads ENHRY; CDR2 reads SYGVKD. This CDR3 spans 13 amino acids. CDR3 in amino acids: CAIGTGFSQPQHF. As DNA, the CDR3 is TGTGCCATTGGGACAGGCTTCAGTCAGCCCCAGCATTTT.

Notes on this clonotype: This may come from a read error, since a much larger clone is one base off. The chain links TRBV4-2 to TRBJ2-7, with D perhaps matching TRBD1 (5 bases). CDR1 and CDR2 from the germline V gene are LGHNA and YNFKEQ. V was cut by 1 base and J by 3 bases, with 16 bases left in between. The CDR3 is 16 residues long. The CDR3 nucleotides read TGTGCCAGCAGCCAAGCTTCGGAACAGGCCTACTACGAGCAGTACTTC. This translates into CASSQASEQAYYEQYF.

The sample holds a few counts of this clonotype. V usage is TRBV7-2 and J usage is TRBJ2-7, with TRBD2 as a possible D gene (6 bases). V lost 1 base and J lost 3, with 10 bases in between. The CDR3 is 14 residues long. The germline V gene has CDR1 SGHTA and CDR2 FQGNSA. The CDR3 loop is CASSLVSSGYEQYF. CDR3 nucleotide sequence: TGTGCCAGCAGCTTAGTAAGTAGCGGCTACGAGCAGTACTTC. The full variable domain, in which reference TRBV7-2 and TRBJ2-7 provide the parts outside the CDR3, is GAGVSQSPSNKVTEKGKDVELRCDPISGHTALYWYRQSLGQGLEFLIYFQGNSAPDKSGLPSDRFSAERTGGSVSTLTIQRTQQEDSAVYLCASSLVSSGYEQYFGPGTRLTVT.

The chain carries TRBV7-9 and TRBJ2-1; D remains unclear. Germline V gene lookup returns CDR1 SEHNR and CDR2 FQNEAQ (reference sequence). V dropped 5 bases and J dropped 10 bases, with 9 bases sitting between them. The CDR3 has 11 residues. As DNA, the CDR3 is TGTGCCAGCAGCGTCGTGACGGAGCAGTTCTTC. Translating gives CASSVVTEQFF.

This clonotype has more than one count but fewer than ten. The CDR3 protein is CSGGSSYEQYF. CDR3 in DNA: TGCAGCGGAGGGTCGTCCTACGAGCAGTACTTC. V usage is TRBV29-1 and J usage is TRBJ2-7; TRBD2 is a possible D gene (5 bases). V was clipped by 7 bases and J by 1 base, with 8 bases between them. CDR1 SQVTM and CDR2 ANQGSEA come from the germline V gene. The CDR3 consists of 11 residues.

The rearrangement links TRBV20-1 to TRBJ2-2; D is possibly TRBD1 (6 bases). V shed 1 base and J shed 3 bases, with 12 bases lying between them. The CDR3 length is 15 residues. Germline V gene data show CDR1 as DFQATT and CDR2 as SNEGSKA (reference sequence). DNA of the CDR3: TGCAGTGCTAGAGCAGGGGCGCGTGACACCGGGGAGCTGTTTTTT. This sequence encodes CSARAGARDTGELFF.

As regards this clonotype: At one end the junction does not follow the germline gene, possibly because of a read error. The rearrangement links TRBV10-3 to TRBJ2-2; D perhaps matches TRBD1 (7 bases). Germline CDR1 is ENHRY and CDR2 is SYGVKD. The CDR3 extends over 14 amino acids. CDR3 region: CAGRQGGRNGERFF. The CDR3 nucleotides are TGTGCCGGTCGGCAGGGGGGACGGAACGGGGAGCGGTTTTTT.

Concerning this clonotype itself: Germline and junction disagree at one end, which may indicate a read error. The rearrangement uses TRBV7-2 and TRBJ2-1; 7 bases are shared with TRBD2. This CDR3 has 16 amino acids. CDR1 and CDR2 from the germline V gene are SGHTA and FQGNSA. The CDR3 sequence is CAGSLAVLAVYNEQFF. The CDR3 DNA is TGTGCCGGCAGCTTAGCAGTCCTAGCGGTGTACAATGAGCAGTTCTTC. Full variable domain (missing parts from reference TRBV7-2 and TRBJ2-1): GAGVSQSPSNKVTEKGKDVELRCDPISGHTALYWYRQSLGQGLEFLIYFQGNSAPDKSGLPSDRFSAERTGGSVSTLTIQRTQQEDSAVYLCAGSLAVLAVYNEQFFGPGTRLTVL.

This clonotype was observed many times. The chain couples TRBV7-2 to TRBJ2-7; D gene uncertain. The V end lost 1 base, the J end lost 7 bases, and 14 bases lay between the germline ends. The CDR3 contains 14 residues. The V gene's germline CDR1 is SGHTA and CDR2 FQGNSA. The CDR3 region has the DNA TGTGCCAGCAGCTTAGGTCTCGGTCTTAGGGAGCAGTACTTC. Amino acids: CASSLGLGLREQYF.

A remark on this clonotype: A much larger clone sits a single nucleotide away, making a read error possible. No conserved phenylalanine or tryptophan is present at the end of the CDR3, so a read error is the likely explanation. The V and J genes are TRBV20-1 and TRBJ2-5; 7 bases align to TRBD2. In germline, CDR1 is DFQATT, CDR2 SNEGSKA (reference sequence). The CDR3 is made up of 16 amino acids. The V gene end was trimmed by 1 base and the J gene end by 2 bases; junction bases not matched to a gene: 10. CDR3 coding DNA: TGCAGTGCTAGAGGTTGGGGCGGGGGTCAACAAGAGACCCAGTACTCC. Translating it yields CSARGWGGGQQETQYS.

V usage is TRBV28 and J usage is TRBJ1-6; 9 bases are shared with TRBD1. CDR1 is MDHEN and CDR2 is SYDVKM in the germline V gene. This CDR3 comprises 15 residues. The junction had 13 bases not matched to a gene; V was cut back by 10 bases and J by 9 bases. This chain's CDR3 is CATKGAGTGSSPLHF. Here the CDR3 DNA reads TGTGCCACCAAGGGTGCCGGGACAGGGAGTTCACCCCTCCACTTT.

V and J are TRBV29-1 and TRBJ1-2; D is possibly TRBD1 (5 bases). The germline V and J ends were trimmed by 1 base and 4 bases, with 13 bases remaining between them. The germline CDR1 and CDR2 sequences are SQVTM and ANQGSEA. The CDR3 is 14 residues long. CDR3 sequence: CSVEGGSDGYGYTF. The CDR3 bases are TGCAGCGTTGAAGGGGGCAGCGACGGCTATGGCTACACCTTC.

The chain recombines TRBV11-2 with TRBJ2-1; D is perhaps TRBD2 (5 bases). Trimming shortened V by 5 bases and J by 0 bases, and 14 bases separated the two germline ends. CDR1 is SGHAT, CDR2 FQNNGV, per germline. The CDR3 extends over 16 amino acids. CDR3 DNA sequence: TGTGCCAGCAGCCCTGGGAGTGCCAGCTCCTACAATGAGCAGTTCTTC. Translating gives CASSPGSASSYNEQFF.

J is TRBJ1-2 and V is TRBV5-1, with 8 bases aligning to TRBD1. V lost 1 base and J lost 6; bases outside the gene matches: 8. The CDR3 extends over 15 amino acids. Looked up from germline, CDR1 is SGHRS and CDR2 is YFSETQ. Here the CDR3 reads CASSLKPGTGDGYTF. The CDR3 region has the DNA TGCGCCAGCAGCTTGAAACCCGGGACAGGAGATGGCTACACCTTC.

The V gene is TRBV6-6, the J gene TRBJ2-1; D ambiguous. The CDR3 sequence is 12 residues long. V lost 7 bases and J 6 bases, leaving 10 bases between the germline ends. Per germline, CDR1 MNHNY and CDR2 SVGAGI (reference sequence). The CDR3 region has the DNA TGTGCCAGCAACACAGAACCCAATGAGCAGTTCTTC. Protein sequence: CASNTEPNEQFF.

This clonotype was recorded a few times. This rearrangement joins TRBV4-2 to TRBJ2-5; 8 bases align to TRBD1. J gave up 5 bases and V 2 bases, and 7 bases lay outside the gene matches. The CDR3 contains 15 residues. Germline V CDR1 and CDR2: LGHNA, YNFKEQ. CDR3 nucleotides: TGTGCCAGCAGCCAATCTGGACAGGGCGGGGAGACCCAGTACTTC. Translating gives CASSQSGQGGETQYF.

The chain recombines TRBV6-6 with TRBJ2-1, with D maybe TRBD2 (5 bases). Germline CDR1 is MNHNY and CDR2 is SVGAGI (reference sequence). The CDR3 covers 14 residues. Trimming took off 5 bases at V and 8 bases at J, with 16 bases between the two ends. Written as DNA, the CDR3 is TGTGCCAGCAGTAACCACGACTCTAGCTATGAGCAGTTCTTC. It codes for CASSNHDSSYEQFF.

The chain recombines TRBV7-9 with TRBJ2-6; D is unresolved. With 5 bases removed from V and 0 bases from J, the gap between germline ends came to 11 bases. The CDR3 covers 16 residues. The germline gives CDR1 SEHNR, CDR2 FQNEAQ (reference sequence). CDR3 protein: CASSPYTNSGANVLTF. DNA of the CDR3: TGTGCCAGCAGCCCCTACACCAACTCTGGGGCCAACGTCCTGACTTTC.

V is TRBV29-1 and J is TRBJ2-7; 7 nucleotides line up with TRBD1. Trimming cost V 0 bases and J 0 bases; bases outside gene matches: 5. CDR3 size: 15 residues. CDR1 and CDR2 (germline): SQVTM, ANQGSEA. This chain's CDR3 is CSVEETGTDSYEQYF. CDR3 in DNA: TGCAGCGTTGAAGAAACCGGGACAGACTCCTACGAGCAGTACTTC.